Listed below are T cell receptor beta chains from one sample, sequenced in a study of blood T cell repertoires in COVID-19. TCRdb's table, derived via immunoSEQ multiplex PCR, lists solely in-frame clones and lacks some. The sample carries 140,000 to 150,000 clones, about nine tenths recorded once. The material sequenced was PBMCs or T cells enriched from blood (not recorded which). The receptors come from a woman aged 40 to 50 who had been exposed to COVID-19. CDR3s include the opening cysteine and the closing phenylalanine or tryptophan.

V gene	J gene	CDR3 protein
TRBV9	TRBJ2-1	CASSVRAVSYNEQFF
TRBV28	TRBJ2-2	CASSRTFTGELFF
TRBV7-2	TRBJ2-2	CASSPTGTSGTSAGELFF
TRBV7-2	TRBJ2-2	CASSPRTGGTGELFF
TRBV7-2	TRBJ2-2	CASSLKAGSSGELFF
TRBV24-1	TRBJ2-1	CATSDFSDGSSSYNEQFF
TRBV7-9	TRBJ2-1	CASSPGTGDGEQFF
TRBV7-3	TRBJ2-2	CASSSHPLTGRSGELFF
TRBV28	TRBJ1-1	CASRDRGTEAFF
TRBV9	TRBJ2-5	CASSVAPGGLETQYF
TRBV6-5	TRBJ1-6	CATRVDSTLHF
TRBV19	TRBJ1-5	CASSLRTGGNQPQHF
TRBV27	TRBJ1-4	CASSFNREKLFF
TRBV4-1	TRBJ2-4	CASAPGLAGVAKNIQYF
TRBV5-4	TRBJ1-4	CASSFGGRGVNEKLFF